A single sample is the source of the 18 T cell receptor beta chains below, sequenced in a study of CD8+CD57+ T cells in acquired aplastic anemia (dated by TCRdb to 2017 to 2018). TCRdb names Illumina HiSeq 2000 as the instrument used. Profiling of TCR beta VDJ combinations and CDR3 sequences used genomic DNA as the template. TCRdb redid the processing of the public reads, applying fastp at Q25 and MiXCR, and retained in-frame beta chains. Rows with a matching CDR3 protein are joined into one entry that keeps the most common DNA and genes. This sample is represented by approximately 300,000 distinct CDR3 sequences; 45% to 65% of them were singletons. The ten largest clones represent around 1.2% of the sample. Patients chosen for sequencing had shown expansion of CD8+CD57+ cells by flow cytometry. Sequenced: sorted CD4+, CD8+, or CD8+CD57+ T cells (not recorded which) from PBMCs. The receptor source for this set is a human donor with aplastic anemia.

In its sample, this clonotype was seen a few times. This chain uses TRBV7-8 with TRBJ1-4; D is undetermined. Per the germline V gene, CDR1 is SGHVS and CDR2 is FQNEAQ. This CDR3 has 15 amino acids. The V gene lost 5 bases and the J gene lost 8 bases, with 18 bases spanning the gap. CDR3 region: CASSPSAARKEKLFF. CDR3 nucleotides: TGTGCCAGCAGCCCTTCGGCCGCAAGGAAGGAAAAACTGTTTTTT.

The chain employs TRBV9 and TRBJ2-7; TRBD2 agrees at 7 bases. The CDR3 spans 16 residues. V dropped 4 bases and J dropped 0; count of bases not matched to a gene: 10. From germline, CDR1 is SGDLS and CDR2 YYNGEE. The CDR3 DNA reads TGTGCCAGCAGCATAGGACTAGACTCAAGCTCCTACGAGCAGTACTTC. This translates into CASSIGLDSSSYEQYF.

The rearrangement uses TRBV10-1 and TRBJ2-1; TRBD1 or TRBD2 may be the D gene (6 bases each). Trimming took 3 bases from V and 9 from J, leaving 21 bases between them. CDR3 size: 16 residues. Germline V gene sequence: CDR1 WNHNN, CDR2 SYGVQD (reference sequence). CDR3 sequence reads: CASSDGGGTPSGEQFF. The CDR3 DNA reads as TGCGCCAGCAGTGATGGGGGCGGGACTCCATCGGGTGAGCAGTTCTTC.

This clonotype was seen many times. The chain has TRBV14 and TRBJ2-7, with a possible D match to TRBD1 (5 bases). The CDR3 loop spans 15 amino acids. The V end was cut by 2 bases, the J end by 3 bases, with 14 bases between. Germline-derived CDR1 and CDR2 are SGHDN and FVKESK. Here the CDR3 DNA reads TGTGCCAGCAGCCAAACAGGTGCCGTCAGCTACGAGCAGTACTTC. Protein: CASSQTGAVSYEQYF.

This clonotype was recorded at least ten times. V is TRBV5-1 and J is TRBJ1-5; TRBD1 matches at 7 bases. Germline CDR1 is SGHRS and CDR2 is YFSETQ. This CDR3 has 14 amino acids. V lost 4 bases, J lost 5 bases, and 6 bases stayed unmatched. CDR3 amino acids: CASSLGQEDQPQHF. CDR3 nucleotides: TGCGCCAGCAGCCTCGGACAGGAGGATCAGCCCCAGCATTTT.

The chain links TRBV20-1 to TRBJ2-1; D is undetermined. Looked up from germline, CDR1 is DFQATT and CDR2 is SNEGSKA (reference sequence). The CDR3 contains 15 residues. The V end lost 3 bases, the J end lost 0 bases, and 12 bases lay between the germline ends. The CDR3 DNA follows: TGCAGTGCTAGTGGTACTACTAACTCCTACAATGAGCAGTTCTTC. It translates to CSASGTTNSYNEQFF.

V is TRBV6-2 or TRBV6-3 and J is TRBJ2-1, with TRBD2 identical over 7 bases. This CDR3 comprises 13 residues. V lost 7 bases to trimming and J lost 7 bases; unmatched junction nucleotides: 7. Per the germline V gene, CDR1 is MNHEY and CDR2 is SVGEGT. The CDR3 sequence is CASTSGIRNEQFF. The DNA for the CDR3 is TGTGCCAGCACCAGCGGGATCAGGAATGAGCAGTTCTTC.

This clonotype turned up a few times. It may be a read error: a sequence one base away is much more abundant. The J gene is TRBJ1-1, the V gene TRBV6-5; TRBD1 is a possible D gene (5 bases). The V end was cut by 5 bases, the J end by 5 bases, with 18 bases between. Germline assignment: CDR1 MNHEY and CDR2 SVGAGI. CDR3 length: 15 residues. CDR3 nucleotide sequence: TGTGCCAGCAGTGAAGGCTTGCGGGGGAAAACTGAAGCTTTCTTT. It translates to CASSEGLRGKTEAFF.

The rearrangement links TRBV7-2 to TRBJ2-3, with 9 bases identical to TRBD2. The junction had 10 bases not matched to a gene; V was cut back by 5 bases and J by 1 base. Germline-derived CDR1 and CDR2 are SGHTA and FQGNSA. CDR3 length: 17 amino acids. The CDR3 DNA is TGTGCCAGCAGCCTCCCCCGAAGCGGGGGGCGCACAGATACGCAGTATTTT. Its protein is CASSLPRSGGRTDTQYF.

Turning to this clonotype: A much bigger clone sits one base away, suggesting this may be a read error. The genes are TRBV5-1 and TRBJ2-1, with 8 bases fitting TRBD2. Looked up from germline, CDR1 is SGHRS and CDR2 is YFSETQ. This CDR3 is built from 16 residues. CDR3 sequence (DNA): TGCGCCAGCAGCTTGGCCACGGGACTAGTTGGAAATGAGCAGTCCTTC. Protein: CASSLATGLVGNEQSF.

The V and J genes are TRBV10-3 and TRBJ1-5; no firm D call. Looked up from germline, CDR1 is ENHRY and CDR2 is SYGVKD. Deletions cut 3 bases from V and 1 base from J, with 7 bases between. The CDR3 length is 14 residues. This CDR3 reads CAISEGSSNQPQHF. CDR3 nucleotide sequence: TGTGCCATCAGTGAAGGGTCCAGCAATCAGCCCCAGCATTTT.

Many counts were recorded for this clonotype. A single base separates this from a much larger clone, so it may be a read error. It is likely a read error, because the conserved phenylalanine at the end of the CDR3 is missing. V gene TRBV7-9 combines with J gene TRBJ1-5; maybe TRBD1 (5 bases). Germline CDR1 SEHNR, CDR2 FQNEAQ (reference sequence). This CDR3 region has 14 residues. V was clipped by 5 bases and J by 7 bases, with 15 bases between them. The CDR3 reads CASSAPGPNQPQHL. CDR3 coding DNA: TGTGCCAGCAGCGCGCCGGGACCCAACCAGCCCCAGCATCTT.

There are a few counts of this clonotype. V usage is TRBV7-9 and J usage is TRBJ1-1; weak D call: TRBD1 (5 bases). CDR1 SEHNR and CDR2 FQNEAQ come from the germline V gene (reference sequence). The CDR3 sequence is 17 residues long. V was shortened by 1 base and J by 1 base, with 16 bases between the two germline ends. CDR3 sequence (DNA): TGTGCCAGCAGCTTAGAGGGACCTAAGGGAGCGAACACTGAAGCTTTCTTT. Its protein is CASSLEGPKGANTEAFF.

This clonotype came up many times. The V call is TRBV5-6, the J call TRBJ2-7, with a weak D call TRBD1 (5 bases). Germline values: CDR1 SGHDT, CDR2 YYEEEE. The V and J ends lost 1 base and 3 bases respectively, with 11 bases between them. This CDR3 has 14 amino acids. CDR3 in DNA: TGTGCCAGCAGCTTGCGGCAGGGCGGCTACGAGCAGTACTTC. Translating gives CASSLRQGGYEQYF.

The J gene is TRBJ1-2, the V gene TRBV24-1; D may be TRBD1 (5 bases). V dropped 3 bases and J dropped 8 bases, with 18 bases sitting between them. This CDR3 has 15 amino acids. The germline V gene has CDR1 KGHDR and CDR2 SFDVKD. CDR3 in amino acids: CATSDTGTADGGYTF. The CDR3 region has the DNA TGTGCCACCAGTGATACCGGGACGGCCGACGGCGGCTACACCTTC.

The V gene is TRBV10-3, the J gene TRBJ1-2, with TRBD1 as a possible D gene (6 bases). The CDR3 loop spans 12 amino acids. Trimming stripped 6 bases from V and 7 bases from J, with 12 bases between. CDR1 ENHRY and CDR2 SYGVKD come from the germline V gene. The CDR3 DNA is TGTGCCATCAGAGAAACAGGGTTTGGCTACACCTTC. It specifies CAIRETGFGYTF.

This clonotype was seen ten or more times. CDR3: CSARGQFHNYGYTF. CDR3 DNA: TGCAGTGCCAGGGGACAGTTCCATAACTATGGCTACACCTTC. V and J are TRBV20-1 and TRBJ1-2, with 7 bases that match TRBD1. With V trimmed by 6 bases and J by 1 base, 8 bases remained unmatched. Germline lookup yields CDR1 DFQATT and CDR2 SNEGSKA (reference sequence). The CDR3 contains 14 residues.

In its sample, this clonotype was seen a few times. The V call is TRBV4-1, the J call TRBJ1-1; D not certain. V was clipped by 1 base and J by 8 bases, with 8 bases between them. This CDR3 has 12 residues. The germline V gene encodes CDR1 MGHRA and CDR2 YSYEKL. The CDR3 DNA reads as TGCGCCAGCAGCCAAGGGGGATCGGAAGCTTTCTTT. It encodes CASSQGGSEAFF.